A single sample is the source of the 21 T cell receptor beta chains below, sequenced in a study of radiotherapy plus CTLA-4 blockade in lung cancer. Sequenced by immunoSEQ multiplex PCR; TCRdb stores in-frame clones only, minus some. The sample includes about 85,000 clones, approximately 86% of them seen just once. This material consisted of peripheral blood, taken from a patient treated with radiotherapy plus ipilimumab. The receptors come from a human donor with non-small cell lung cancer who had a partial response to radiotherapy plus ipilimumab.

This sequence joins TRBV19 and TRBJ2-1; 7 nucleotides align to TRBD2. CDR3 length: 15 amino acids. Per germline, CDR1 LNHDA and CDR2 SQIVND (reference sequence). J was trimmed by 3 bases and V by 3 bases; bases with no gene match: 5. CDR3 sequence: CASSMVLAVYNEQFF. The CDR3 DNA sequence: TGTGCCAGTAGTATGGTGCTAGCGGTCTACAATGAGCAGTTCTTC.

This chain connects TRBV2 to TRBJ1-2; 8 nucleotides agree with TRBD1. This CDR3 comprises 13 residues. V shed 6 bases and J 6 bases; nucleotides not matched to a gene: 6. In germline, CDR1 is SNHLY, CDR2 FYNNEI. CDR3 loop: CASRYRTGNGYTF. CDR3 DNA sequence: TGTGCCAGCAGGTACCGGACAGGGAATGGCTACACCTTC.

The gene calls are TRBV7-2 and TRBJ1-1, with 11 positions matching TRBD1. This CDR3 has 17 amino acids. Germline lookup yields CDR1 SGHTA and CDR2 FQGNSA. Trimming took 1 base from V and 5 from J; bases not matched to a gene: 9. The CDR3 DNA reads TGTGCCAGCAGCTTAGTTGGACAGGGGGCGCGAGGTACTGAAGCTTTCTTT. This codes for CASSLVGQGARGTEAFF. Complete variable domain (other parts from reference TRBV7-2 and TRBJ1-1): GAGVSQSPSNKVTEKGKDVELRCDPISGHTALYWYRQSLGQGLEFLIYFQGNSAPDKSGLPSDRFSAERTGGSVSTLTIQRTQQEDSAVYLCASSLVGQGARGTEAFFGQGTRLTVV.

For this clone: Other DNA sequences within the sample encode an identical CDR3. The V and J genes are TRBV28 and TRBJ1-2; D uncertain. The germline V gene encodes CDR1 MDHEN and CDR2 SYDVKM. The CDR3 totals 14 residues. The ends were cut back, 6 bases at V and 8 bases at J, with 19 bases in the middle. The CDR3 spells CASSPRGAPKGYTF. The DNA for the CDR3 is TGTGCCAGCAGCCCTCGGGGAGCCCCTAAGGGCTACACCTTC.

The chain joins TRBV6-1 to TRBJ2-7, with D perhaps TRBD2 (6 bases). V dropped 7 bases and J dropped 0 bases, with 16 bases sitting between them. The CDR3 covers 15 residues. Germline CDR1 is MNHNS and CDR2 is SASEGT. The CDR3 is CASIEGWGVSYEQYV. CDR3 nucleotide sequence: TGTGCCAGCATCGAAGGGTGGGGGGTCTCCTACGAGCAGTACGTC.

V and J are TRBV6-5 and TRBJ1-3; D uncertain. V lost 2 bases to trimming and J lost 0 bases, with 11 bases between them. The CDR3 has 16 residues. The germline V gene has CDR1 MNHEY and CDR2 SVGAGI. The DNA of the CDR3 is TGTGCCAGCAGTTACGCCGGGAGCGGCTCTGGAAACACCATATATTTT. Residues: CASSYAGSGSGNTIYF.

The chain links TRBV6-5 to TRBJ1-1; D not certain. Germline CDR1 is MNHEY and CDR2 is SVGAGI. The CDR3 is 14 residues long. Trimming removed 3 bases at V and 2 bases at J, with 10 bases between. Written as DNA, the CDR3 is TGTGCCAGCAGTTATTTGGCACCCAACACTGAAGCTTTCTTT. It translates to CASSYLAPNTEAFF.

The chain employs TRBV6-5 and TRBJ2-7, with 8 nucleotides matching TRBD1. Looked up from germline, CDR1 is MNHEY and CDR2 is SVGAGI. V lost 5 bases and J lost 3; bases outside the gene matches: 6. This CDR3 is 14 amino acids long. CDR3 bases: TGTGCCAGCAGTCCCGCCGGGACAGGCTACGAGCAGTACTTC. This gives the protein CASSPAGTGYEQYF.

The chain carries TRBV2 and TRBJ2-7, with D possibly TRBD1 on 6 matching bases. Trimming took off 3 bases at V and 7 bases at J, with 16 bases between the two ends. The CDR3 loop spans 14 amino acids. Germline V CDR1 and CDR2: SNHLY, FYNNEI. CDR3 nucleotides: TGTGCCAGCAGTGAGCAGGGGACCGCTGTGGAGCAGTACGTC. This translates into CASSEQGTAVEQYV.

This clone was seen only a few times. The chain's CDR3 is CAISTDRGAAFF. CDR3 nucleotides: TGTGCCATCAGTACGGACAGGGGTGCAGCTTTCTTT. V and J are TRBV10-3 and TRBJ1-1, with TRBD1 matching over 9 bases. Germline V gene data show CDR1 as ENHRY and CDR2 as SYGVKD. This CDR3 region has 12 residues. The trim removed 5 bases at V and 10 bases at J, leaving 5 bases unmatched.

This clone appeared once. The V gene is TRBV30, the J gene TRBJ2-2, with 9 bases fitting TRBD1. Per the germline V gene, CDR1 is GTSNPN and CDR2 is SVGIG (reference sequence). The CDR3 is made up of 14 amino acids. V shed 3 bases and J 8 bases; nucleotides not matched to a gene: 7. The CDR3 region is CAWRKQGALGELFF. The CDR3 coding sequence is TGTGCCTGGAGGAAACAGGGGGCACTAGGGGAGCTGTTTTTT.

This clone came up once. The V gene is TRBV5-5, the J gene TRBJ2-7; no clear D gene. The CDR3 consists of 12 residues. The germline V gene has CDR1 SGHKS and CDR2 YYEKEE (reference sequence). Trimming removed 2 bases at V and 6 bases at J, with 9 bases between. CDR3 region: CASSFNWGEQYV. CDR3 sequence (DNA): TGTGCCAGCAGCTTCAATTGGGGCGAGCAGTACGTC.

This clone was recorded only once. The V gene is TRBV2, the J gene TRBJ2-3; 8 positions match TRBD2. The CDR3 contains 15 residues. In germline, CDR1 is SNHLY, CDR2 FYNNEI. V dropped 8 bases and J dropped 2; count of bases not matched to a gene: 9. The CDR3 loop reads CASPLREAPTDTQYF. The CDR3 bases are TGTGCCAGCCCCTTGCGGGAGGCCCCCACAGATACGCAGTATTTT.

The V call is TRBV6-5, the J call TRBJ1-2; D gene unclear. Germline V gene sequence: CDR1 MNHEY, CDR2 SVGAGI. V gave up 5 bases and J gave up 1 base, with 11 bases separating them. CDR3 length: 14 residues. The CDR3 DNA reads TGTGCCAGCAGTCAACTTGAACTTAACTATGGCTACACCTTC. Its protein product is CASSQLELNYGYTF.

The chain carries TRBV6-1 and TRBJ1-4, with TRBD1 matching over 8 bases. J lost 7 bases, V lost 6 bases, and 7 bases had no gene match. The germline gives CDR1 MNHNS, CDR2 SASEGT. The CDR3 consists of 14 residues. The CDR3 loop is CASSKGQGGEKLFF. CDR3 sequence (DNA): TGTGCCAGCAGCAAAGGACAGGGCGGTGAAAAACTGTTTTTT.

The chain carries TRBV6-1 and TRBJ2-3; 10 positions agree with TRBD1. The CDR3 loop spans 15 amino acids. Germline CDR1 is MNHNS and CDR2 is SASEGT. The V gene end was trimmed by 4 bases and the J gene end by 1 base; junction bases not matched to a gene: 2. DNA for the CDR3: TGTGCCAGCAGTGGGGGACAGGGGCGCACAGATACGCAGTATTTT. Its translation: CASSGGQGRTDTQYF.

Of note for this clone: Other DNA sequences in the same sample also yield this CDR3. This chain connects TRBV5-1 to TRBJ2-3; 9 nucleotides agree with TRBD1. Per the germline V gene, CDR1 is SGHRS and CDR2 is YFSETQ. The length of the CDR3 is 15 residues. After removal of 4 bases from V and 3 bases from J, the junction contained 6 bases not matched to a gene. This CDR3 is CASSLGQGSTDTQYF. DNA of the CDR3: TGCGCCAGCAGCCTGGGACAGGGCTCGACAGATACGCAGTATTTT. The variable domain in full, with the rest retrieved from reference TRBV5-1 and TRBJ2-3, is KAGVTQTPRYLIKTRGQQVTLSCSPISGHRSVSWYQQTPGQGLQFLFEYFSETQRNKGNFPGRFSGRQFSNSRSEMNVSTLELGDSALYLCASSLGQGSTDTQYFGPGTRLTVL.

CDR3 DNA: TGTGCCAGCAGTGAATGGGAGTACACTGAAGCTTTCTTT. Translating gives CASSEWEYTEAFF. The V and J genes are TRBV25-1 and TRBJ1-1, with D hard to call. The V end lost 1 base, the J end lost 3 bases, and 6 bases lay between the germline ends. Germline V gene sequence: CDR1 MGHDK, CDR2 SYGVNS. The CDR3 length is 13 residues.

The chain joins TRBV21-1 to TRBJ2-6; TRBD1 is taken as the D call from the table, unchecked against the DNA. TRBV21-1 is listed as a pseudogene. CDR3 length: 17 residues. The CDR3 DNA reads TGTGCCAGCACCTCGGACAGGGTCTGTGCTGGGGCCAACGTCCTGACTTTC. Amino acid sequence: CASTSDRVCAGANVLTF.

The chain recombines TRBV9 with TRBJ2-5; D possibly corresponds to TRBD2 (6 bases). The ends were cut back, 0 bases at V and 7 bases at J, with 7 bases in the middle. The CDR3 extends over 12 amino acids. CDR1 SGDLS and CDR2 YYNGEE come from the germline V gene. The CDR3 nucleotides read TGTGCCAGCAGCGTAGCAGCGGGGACCCAGTACTTC. It encodes CASSVAAGTQYF.

The chain joins TRBV5-1 to TRBJ2-3, with 14 nucleotides matching TRBD2. The V gene end was trimmed by 5 bases and the J gene end by 1 base; junction bases not matched to a gene: 15. Germline V gives CDR1 SGHRS, CDR2 YFSETQ. The CDR3 is made up of 20 amino acids. The chain's CDR3 is CASSFRIPGLAGAGTDTQYF. The DNA for the CDR3 is TGCGCCAGCAGTTTCCGGATACCGGGACTAGCGGGAGCCGGCACAGATACGCAGTATTTT.